This TCR beta chain originates from a study of blood T cell repertoires in COVID-19. Turning to the study itself: PBMCs, B-cell-depleted T cells, or T cells provided the cDNA or gDNA that made up the material.

Per the authors' pipeline: Amplified reference gene primers provided the basis for estimating nucleated cell counts. Data came from immunoSEQ multiplex PCR; TCRdb stores just in-frame clones and leaves some out. For V, J and clone size, that table is used; D and trimming come from the DNA. Of around 35,000 clones in the sample, 70% to 90% are singletons; the top ten hold 62%. This clone was observed a single time. Sequencing was carried out using peripheral blood. This TCR was recovered from a man between 65 and 85 years old with acute or convalescent COVID-19.

CDR3 sequence (DNA): TGTGCCAGCACTCGGACGGAGAGGGTCACTGAAGCTTTCTTT. This translates into CASTRTERVTEAFF. The chain uses TRBV6-5 and TRBJ1-1; no clear D gene. The CDR3 runs 14 residues. The V end lost 7 bases, the J end lost 4 bases, and 16 bases lay between the germline ends. CDR1 is MNHEY and CDR2 is SVGAGI in the germline V gene.